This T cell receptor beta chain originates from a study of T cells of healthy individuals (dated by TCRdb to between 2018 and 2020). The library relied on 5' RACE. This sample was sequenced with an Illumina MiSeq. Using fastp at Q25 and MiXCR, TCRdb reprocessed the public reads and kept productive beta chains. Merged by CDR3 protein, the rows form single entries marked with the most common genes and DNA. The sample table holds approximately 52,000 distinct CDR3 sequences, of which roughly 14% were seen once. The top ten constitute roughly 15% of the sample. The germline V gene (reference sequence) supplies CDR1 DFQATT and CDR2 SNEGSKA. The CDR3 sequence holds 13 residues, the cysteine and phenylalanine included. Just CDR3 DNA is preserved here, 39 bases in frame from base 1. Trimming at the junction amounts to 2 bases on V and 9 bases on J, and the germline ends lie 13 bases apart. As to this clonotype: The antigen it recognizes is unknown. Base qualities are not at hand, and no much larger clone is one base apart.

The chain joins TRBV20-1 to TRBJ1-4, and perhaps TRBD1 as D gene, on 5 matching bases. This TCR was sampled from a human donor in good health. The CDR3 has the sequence CSARTGGYKKLFF. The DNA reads TGCAGTGCTAGAACAGGAGGTTATAAAAAACTGTTTTTT.